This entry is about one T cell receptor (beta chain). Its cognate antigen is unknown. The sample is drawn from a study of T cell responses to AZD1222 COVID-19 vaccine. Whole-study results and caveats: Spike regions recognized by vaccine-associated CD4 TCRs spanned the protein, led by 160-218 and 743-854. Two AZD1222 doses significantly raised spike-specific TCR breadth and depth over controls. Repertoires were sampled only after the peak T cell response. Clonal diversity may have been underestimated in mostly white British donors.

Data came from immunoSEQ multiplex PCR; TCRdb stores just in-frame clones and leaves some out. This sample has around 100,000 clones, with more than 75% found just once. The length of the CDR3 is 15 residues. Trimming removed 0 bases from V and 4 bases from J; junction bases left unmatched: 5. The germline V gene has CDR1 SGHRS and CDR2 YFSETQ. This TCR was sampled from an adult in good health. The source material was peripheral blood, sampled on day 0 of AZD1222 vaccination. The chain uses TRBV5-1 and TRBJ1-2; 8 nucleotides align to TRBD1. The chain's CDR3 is CASSLGQGRGYGYTF. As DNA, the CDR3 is TGCGCCAGCAGCTTGGGACAGGGGAGAGGCTATGGCTACACCTTC.